The 5 T cell receptor beta chains below come from one sample, sequenced in a study of blood T cell repertoires in COVID-19. TCRdb's table, derived via immunoSEQ multiplex PCR, lists solely in-frame clones and lacks some. This table has around 400,000 clones, around 87% appearing once. Sequencing input: peripheral blood. The receptor source for this set is a woman younger than 45 with COVID-19, enrolled during active disease.

The chain couples TRBV5-6 to TRBJ2-1; 9 nucleotides align to TRBD2. Germline CDR1 SGHDT, CDR2 YYEEEE. The CDR3 extends over 16 amino acids. The V segment lost 0 bases and the J segment 10 bases; nucleotides outside the gene matches: 11. The CDR3 loop is CASSLGLAVILREQFF. The CDR3 DNA follows: TGTGCCAGCAGCTTGGGACTAGCGGTAATACTGCGCGAGCAGTTCTTC.

In this sample, this clone turned up once. The chain has TRBV7-2 and TRBJ2-5; D perhaps matches TRBD1 (5 bases). This CDR3 region has 14 residues. Between the trimmed V and J ends, which lost 2 bases and 4 bases, there was a span of 11 bases. CDR1 is SGHTA, CDR2 FQGNSA, per germline. Here the CDR3 reads CASSLFAGPETQYF. The CDR3 DNA reads TGTGCCAGCAGCTTATTTGCAGGGCCAGAGACCCAGTACTTC.

V gene TRBV27 combines with J gene TRBJ2-1; TRBD2 aligns across 9 bases. Germline assignment: CDR1 MNHEY and CDR2 SMNVEV (reference sequence). This CDR3 spans 15 amino acids. The J segment lost 5 bases and the V segment lost 7 bases, leaving 9 bases of the junction unmatched. This CDR3 reads CASKVGLAGNNEQFF. Written as DNA, the CDR3 is TGTGCCAGCAAAGTAGGGCTAGCGGGGAACAATGAGCAGTTCTTC.

The rearrangement links TRBV11-2 to TRBJ2-3, with D uncertain. V lost 5 bases to trimming and J lost 6 bases, with 9 bases between them. The CDR3 has 12 amino acids. The germline V gene has CDR1 SGHAT and CDR2 FQNNGV. CDR3: CASSLRTDTQYF. The CDR3 DNA is TGTGCCAGCAGCCTAAGAACGGATACGCAGTATTTT.

The V call is TRBV2, the J call TRBJ2-5; tentatively, D is TRBD1 (6 bases). Trimming stripped 5 bases from V and 9 bases from J, with 22 bases between. This CDR3 is 15 amino acids long. CDR1 and CDR2 (germline): SNHLY, FYNNEI. CDR3 sequence reads: CASSPSTGRQLSQYF. The CDR3 DNA reads as TGTGCCAGCAGTCCATCGACAGGCCGACAGTTGTCCCAGTACTTC. The full variable domain, rest sourced from reference TRBV2 and TRBJ2-5, is EPEVTQTPSHQVTQMGQEVILRCVPISNHLYFYWYRQILGQKVEFLVSFYNNEISEKSEIFDDQFSVERPDGSNFTLKIRSTKLEDSAMYFCASSPSTGRQLSQYFGPGTRLLVL.